This T cell receptor (beta chain) stems from a study of cytomegalovirus exposure and HLA in healthy donors (TCRdb year 2017). Describing the broader study: In an earlier analysis of roughly 590 of the donors, roughly 300 Gb of sequence data and roughly 100 million unique TCR beta sequences from about 179 million T cells were reported. The later analysis used no new phenotypic data to find candidate immune exposures, relying instead on TCR beta sequences and their occurrence across donors. An earlier analysis of approximately 500 of the donors applied high-throughput TCR beta sequencing to assess whether each TCR beta V gene segment acted as functional or pseudogenic. A handful of DR-DQ haplotypes were handled as single units for association and clustering because linkage in the cohort was strong. Alongside the repertoire data, information on donor age, sex, ethnicity and CMV serostatus was compiled. In addition to the first cohort of 500 to 850 subjects, a separate validation cohort of 130 or so different subjects was used. Every repertoire in the discovery cohort had been generated on one and the same sequencing platform. Across roughly 420 genotyped donors of the cohort, an average of about 220,000 unique TCR beta nucleotide sequences per donor were sequenced, and roughly 17% of those sequences were non-productive. Typing coverage varied by locus: 629-630 donors for A, B, C, DRB1 and DQB1; under 550 for DQA1; about 590 for DPA1; some 470 for DPB1. The study was designed to test whether signatures of past pathogen exposure could be identified by cataloging public T cell receptors. The genetic ancestry cluster associated with self-reported Caucasian donors included approximately 85% of the approximately 430 genotyped donors. HLA typing included class I and class II loci at four-digit resolution. The study profiled the T cell repertoires of around 700 subjects by immunosequencing and related them to cytomegalovirus serostatus. An early release that covered 640 HLA-typed donors contained approximately 300 gigabases of sequencing data and around 80 million unique TCR sequences. A later analysis re-analyzed previously published TCR beta repertoires from roughly 690 donors and added high-resolution HLA genotyping to study TCR occurrence patterns. The study combined high-throughput TCR immunosequencing, statistical association of individual TCRs with disease status, and machine learning to predict cytomegalovirus infection status. A later genetic analysis used genome-wide SNP genotypes for about 65% of the roughly 700 donors, treating that subset as a discovery cohort.

This clone was seen a single time. The antigen it binds to is not known. Qualities for individual bases were not recorded, and no much larger clone is one base off. General findings and caveats noted by the study authors: V-gene and J-gene trimming of TCR beta chains was associated with a missense DCLRE1C variant in a later genetic analysis, and the association was replicated in an independent cohort. A cluster of highly shared sequence variants was judged likely to be a technical artifact of the sequencing pipeline. For the cohort, immune exposure information was limited to CMV serostatus. In a later analysis, several top co-occurrence clusters were reported to appear linked to parvovirus B19, influenza, CMV and Epstein-Barr virus. Some IMGT-functional V segments, including TRBV6-2 and TRBV6-3, could not be distinguished by the 87-base-pair reads and were therefore excluded. A later analysis found that TCR association rates varied across HLA loci, with DRB1 alleles showing the most associated TCRs and HLA-C alleles the fewest. The cohort was sequenced for TCR beta chains only, and without alpha or paired-chain data the features that could be detected were limited. In the study, 150 to 200 TCR beta chains were listed as associated with cytomegalovirus. A few of the identified cytomegalovirus-associated TCR beta chains were confirmed in vitro to be specific for cytomegalovirus antigens. A further reported finding was that TCR beta sequences accurately predicted the HLA-A and HLA-B alleles for most subjects in the first cohort. The classifier was reported to diagnose cytomegalovirus status with high specificity and sensitivity in both the original cohort and the validation cohort. In a later analysis, HLA-associated TCR beta chains showed more clonal expansion and lower generation probabilities than non-associated chains that were equally common. Broadly in line with IMGT annotations, most TCR beta V segments showed up in productive rearrangements about 87% or about 30% of the time in an earlier analysis of a few hundred of the donors. According to the authors, the approach could potentially be generalized to other disease states and immunological phenotypes. Linkage disequilibrium might explain the correlated functional status among segregating V segments, but an unknown experimental factor could not be ruled out. The earlier analysis of about 600 of the donors excluded approximately 15 rarely observed V segments, including chromosome 9 orphons, because counts were too low. A later genetic analysis reported fewer N-insertions in productive TCRs among donors in an Asian-associated ancestry cluster than the roughly 640-donor mean. Sequencing depth was assumed to be roughly uniform across donors in the presence/absence analyses, though that assumption may not hold. At a false discovery rate of 0.05, a later analysis linked roughly 17,000 TCR beta sequences to specific HLA alleles. HLA typing was unavailable for some donors at each locus, so association tests used only the typed subset. Most CMV-associated TCR beta chains appeared to be HLA-restricted in a later analysis, and the HLA associations seemed to be driven largely by CMV exposure. Most TCR sequences were seen in very few donors, while some public TCRs were found in many individuals. When HLA alleles, especially DR and DQ, strongly co-occurred, TCR associations were difficult to assign to individual alleles.

The cohort consisted of fewer than 700 healthy bone marrow donors. Cohort members were all nominally healthy when sampled, although unrecorded immune exposures were likely present. The donor was CMV seropositive and belonged to the group of 250 to 300 seropositive cohort members. Each donor provided a peripheral blood sample, and peripheral blood mononuclear cells were used for TCR beta sequencing. Genomic DNA was extracted from the blood cell samples with the Qiagen DNeasy Blood Extraction Kit. CDR1 MNHNS and CDR2 SASEGT are derived from the germline V gene. V and J are truncated by 2 bases and 2 bases respectively, leaving an intervening sequence of 9 bases. From its cysteine to its phenylalanine, the CDR3 spans 14 amino acids. The entry retains the CDR3 DNA only, 42 bases that are in frame from base 1. The library came from the immunoSEQ multiplex PCR assay. The multiplex PCR relied on a mix of 60 forward primers for TCR Vbeta segments and 13 reverse primers for TCR Jbeta segments. The CDR3 region of rearranged TCR beta genes was amplified from genomic DNA with a multiplex PCR assay. The amplified TCR beta libraries were sequenced on the Illumina HiSeq System as 87-base-pair reads. As for the authors' bioinformatics: A later analysis counted tens of millions of unique TCR beta chains across the 550 to 750 repertoires, and roughly 10 million of these chains were shared by at least two donors. Raw reads were error-corrected and collapsed into unique sequences with a nearest-neighbor algorithm that merged closely related sequences to remove PCR and sequencing errors. Alignment of CDR3 sequences to IMGT reference sequences was used to assign V, D and J gene segments. Each retained sequence needed at least a six-nucleotide match to both a V gene segment and a J gene segment. A rearrangement counted as productive if the CDR3 had no stop codons and remained in frame with V and J, and every other rearrangement counted as non-productive. CDR3 was defined according to IMGT convention as the region running from the second conserved V-encoded cysteine to the conserved J-encoded phenylalanine. Sequences without an unambiguous match to a single V gene segment were excluded from the earlier analysis of about 600 of the donors. An earlier analysis of several hundred of the donors classified V segments as functional when productive rearrangements were above 56.7% and as segregating when the standard deviation between donors was above 5%. A statistical classification framework was developed to diagnose cytomegalovirus status using the catalog of TCR beta chain sequences. In a later analysis, TCR nucleotide sequences were compared against IMGT/GENE-DB human TR gene sequences so that V and J genes could be assigned. A later analysis assigned CDR3 sequences and most-parsimonious VDJ recombination scenarios with the TCRdist pipeline. In a later analysis, each TCR beta chain was defined by its CDR3 amino acid sequence together with its V-gene family, and reads lacking a unique V-gene family were excluded. To address suspected cross-contamination and a sequencing artifact, a later analysis removed around 600 highly shared, low-generation-probability nucleotide sequences. In a later analysis, a clonal expansion index was calculated for each public chain from normalized within-repertoire ranks of inferred template counts. In a later analysis, generation probabilities were computed using a VDJ recombination model fitted to out-of-frame rearrangements, and the results were checked against IGoR. Hypergeometric tests were used in a later analysis to score TCR-TCR, TCR-HLA and TCR-CMV co-occurrence, with a repertoire-size bias correction applied to the TCR pairs. False discovery rates were estimated in a later analysis by permuting HLA or CMV assignments 20 times. In a later analysis, co-occurring TCRs were grouped using DBSCAN, with TCRdist sequence similarity added in when clustering inside HLA-allele-positive subsets. Repertoires with fewer than 30,000 or more than 120,000 public chains, plus five repertoires with anomalous nucleotide sharing, were excluded from co-occurrence clustering. In its TCRdb copy, this immuneACCESS table keeps in-frame sequences only and misses some clones. Where compared with another copy, unresolved V genes explain less than half of these, and the others have no known cause. That table is the source of V, J and clone size, and D and trimming were worked out from the DNA. The sample records 100,000 to 150,000 clones, 80% to 90% of which are singletons. In total, the top ten clones hold roughly 3.7% of the sample.

The receptor comes from a middle-aged woman in good health and CMV-seropositive. What was sequenced was PBMCs. This sequence uses TRBV6-1 and TRBJ1-1; TRBD1 is possibly the D segment (6 matching bases). Here the CDR3 is given as CASSERTVNTEAFF. The DNA reads as follows: TGTGCCAGCAGTGAAAGGACAGTTAACACTGAAGCTTTCTTT.